This TCR beta chain came from a study of T cells in Graves' hyperthyroidism and ophthalmopathy. V was pared by 5 bases and J by 1 base, with 8 bases of the junction left unmatched. Germline V gene sequence: CDR1 SNHLY, CDR2 FYNNEI. CDR3 length equals 17 residues. Notes on the study in general: Most clonotypes expanded in thyroid above 0.001 were likewise present in blood.

With respect to this clonotype: Its matching antigen is unknown.

Uncontrolled infection, other autoimmune disease, pregnancy or lactation led to exclusion. Clinical symptoms, serum thyroxine, TRAb, thyroid ultrasound and orbital computed tomography informed diagnoses. Amplification targeted TCR beta CDR3 regions from RNA transcripts. HTBI primers were the set used in a first-round RT-PCR of the TCR CDR3. TCRdb re-called the multiplex PCR reads with MiXCR, one entry per CDR3 protein. The sample shows under 450,000 distinct CDR3 sequences, about 15% of them seen only once. What was sequenced was blood. The source is a woman aged 25 to 39 with Graves' hyperthyroidism that later progressed to Graves' ophthalmopathy. The chain couples TRBV2 to TRBJ2-2, with TRBD1 matching 9 bases. CDR3 sequence (DNA): TGTGCCAGCAGTTTACCGGGACAGGGAGTGAACACCGGGGAGCTGTTTTTT. Amino acids: CASSLPGQGVNTGELFF.